The following is a TCR beta chain sequence with its context. Its target is unknown. This record comes from a study of T cell responses to AZD1222 COVID-19 vaccine. The study's findings and limits: Regions left unmutated in variants are reportedly the target of nearly half of spike-specific TCRs.

V was shortened by 5 bases and J by 1 base, with 8 bases between the two germline ends. CDR3 size: 13 residues. Germline CDR1 SGHTA, CDR2 FQGTGA. Some clones are missing from TCRdb's copy, which holds only in-frame ones; the method was immunoSEQ multiplex PCR. The sample has about 160,000 clones, 88% seen once. This material consisted of peripheral blood, taken on day 0 of AZD1222 vaccination. This clonotype originated in an adult in good health. The chain employs TRBV7-3 and TRBJ1-1; the D is unclear. The CDR3 protein is CASSNAENTEAFF. The CDR3, as DNA: TGTGCCAGCAGCAATGCAGAGAACACTGAAGCTTTCTTT.